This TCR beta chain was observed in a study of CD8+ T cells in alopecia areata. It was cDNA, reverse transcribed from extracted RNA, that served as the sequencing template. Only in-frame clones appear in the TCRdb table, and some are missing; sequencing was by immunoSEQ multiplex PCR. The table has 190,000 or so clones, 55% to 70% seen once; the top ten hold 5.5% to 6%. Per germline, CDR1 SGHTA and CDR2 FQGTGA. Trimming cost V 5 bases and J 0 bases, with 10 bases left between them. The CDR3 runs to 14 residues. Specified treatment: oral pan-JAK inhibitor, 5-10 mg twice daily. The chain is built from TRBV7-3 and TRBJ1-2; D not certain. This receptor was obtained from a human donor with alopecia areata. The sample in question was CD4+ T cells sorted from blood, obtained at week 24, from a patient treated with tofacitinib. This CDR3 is CASSPDSTNYGYTF. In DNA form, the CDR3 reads TGTGCCAGCAGCCCGGATAGTACTAACTATGGCTACACCTTC.